These 7 T cell receptor beta chains share one sample of origin, sequenced in a study of T cell repertoires in cytomegalovirus infection. TCRdb ran MiXCR on the reads and lists one entry per CDR3 protein. This repertoire shows roughly 760,000 distinct CDR3 sequences, under 40% found once; its top ten account for about 2.8%. Source material: PBMCs. The source is a human donor in good health (CMV status not recorded). Some clones in this sample may be carry-over from other donors' samples.

This clonotype was counted between two and nine times. The chain recombines TRBV19 with TRBJ1-5; maybe TRBD1 (6 bases). Looked up from germline, CDR1 is LNHDA and CDR2 is SQIVND (reference sequence). The CDR3 length is 15 residues. V lost 6 bases and J lost 4, with 16 bases in between. The CDR3 bases are TGTGCCAGTAGCACAGACAGGTCCCTTAATCAGCCCCAGCATTTT. It translates to CASSTDRSLNQPQHF.

This chain links TRBV12-3 or TRBV12-4 with TRBJ1-1; 8 bases are shared with TRBD1. The ends lost 5 bases at V and 4 bases at J; junction bases unmatched: 6. CDR3 size: 14 residues. CDR3 residues: CASSQGALITEAFF. The CDR3 DNA reads as TGTGCCAGCAGTCAGGGGGCCCTCATCACTGAAGCTTTCTTT.

This clonotype has a count of ten or more. The chain is built from TRBV7-2 and TRBJ1-1; 8 bases match TRBD1. The germline gives CDR1 SGHTA, CDR2 FQGNSA. The CDR3 consists of 16 residues. V lost 1 base to trimming and J lost 8 bases; unmatched junction nucleotides: 12. CDR3 region: CASSLEMRQGFTEAFF. The CDR3 DNA reads TGTGCCAGCAGCTTAGAGATGCGACAGGGGTTTACGGAAGCTTTCTTT. Drawing the rest from reference TRBV7-2 and TRBJ1-1, the complete variable domain is GAGVSQSPSNKVTEKGKDVELRCDPISGHTALYWYRQSLGQGLEFLIYFQGNSAPDKSGLPSDRFSAERTGGSVSTLTIQRTQQEDSAVYLCASSLEMRQGFTEAFFGQGTRLTVV.

The chain is built from TRBV7-9 and TRBJ2-7, with 9 bases identical to TRBD1. Germline V gene data show CDR1 as SEHNR and CDR2 as FQNEAQ (reference sequence). This CDR3 is 12 amino acids long. With V trimmed by 3 bases and J by 13 bases, 7 bases remained unmatched. CDR3 sequence (DNA): TGTGCCAGCAGCTTTCCGGGACAGGGTATATACTTC. Protein sequence: CASSFPGQGIYF.

The gene calls are TRBV28 and TRBJ1-5, with a weak D call TRBD1 (6 bases). The CDR3 spans 14 residues. CDR1 MDHEN and CDR2 SYDVKM come from the germline V gene. V was shortened by 6 bases and J by 8 bases, with 17 bases between the two germline ends. CDR3 region: CASSNAQGRKPQHF. The CDR3, as DNA: TGTGCCAGCAGCAATGCACAGGGACGAAAGCCCCAGCATTTT.

The rearrangement links TRBV12-3 or TRBV12-4 to TRBJ2-3; 8 bases are shared with TRBD2. J was trimmed by 5 bases and V by 2 bases; bases with no gene match: 12. This CDR3 has 17 amino acids. Here the CDR3 DNA reads TGTGCCAGCAGTTTAAGCATGCCGGGGGGGCCGATAGATACGCAGTATTTT. This translates into CASSLSMPGGPIDTQYF.

This clonotype was recorded at least ten times. The rearrangement joins TRBV7-6 to TRBJ2-6; the match to TRBD1 covers 8 bases. The germline V gene encodes CDR1 SGHVS and CDR2 FNYEAQ. The CDR3 loop spans 21 amino acids. After removal of 2 bases from V and 0 bases from J, the junction contained 15 bases not matched to a gene. The CDR3 reads CASSLLPRIRGRVSGANVLTF. Here the CDR3 DNA reads TGTGCCAGCAGCTTACTCCCGCGTATCAGGGGGCGAGTCTCTGGGGCCAACGTCCTGACTTTC.